This section outlines one TCR beta chain sequence together with its context. The CDR3 length is 14 residues. The trim removed 5 bases at V and 9 bases at J, leaving 6 bases unmatched. In germline, CDR1 is MNHGY, CDR2 SAAAGT. The sample's treatment: preoperative locoregional IRX-2 cytokine immunotherapy. Samples came from a phase Ib trial of preoperative locoregional IRX-2 cytokine immunotherapy. These data come from a study of preoperative IRX-2 immunotherapy in early breast cancer. Some clones are missing from TCRdb's copy, which holds only in-frame ones; the method was immunoSEQ multiplex PCR. The sample contains roughly 25,000 clones, approximately 84% of which appear only once.

This TCR was sampled from a human donor with breast cancer. Sequenced material: lymph node tissue, taken before IRX-2 immunotherapy. This sequence joins TRBV6-8 and TRBJ1-5; 11 bases line up with TRBD1. The CDR3 reads CASSPGTGGRPQHF. CDR3 nucleotide sequence: TGTGCCAGCAGTCCCGGGACAGGGGGACGGCCCCAGCATTTT.